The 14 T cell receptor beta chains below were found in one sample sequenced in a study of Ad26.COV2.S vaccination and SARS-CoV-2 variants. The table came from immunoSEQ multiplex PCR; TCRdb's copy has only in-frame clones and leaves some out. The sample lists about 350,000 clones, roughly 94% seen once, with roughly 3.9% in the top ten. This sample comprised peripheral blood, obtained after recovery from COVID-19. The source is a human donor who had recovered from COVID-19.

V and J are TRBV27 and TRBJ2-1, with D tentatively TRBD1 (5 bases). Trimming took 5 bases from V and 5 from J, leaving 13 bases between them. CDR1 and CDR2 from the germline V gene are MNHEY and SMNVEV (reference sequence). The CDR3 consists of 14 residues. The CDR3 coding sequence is TGTGCCAGCAGTCAAGACAGTCAAAACAATGAGCAGTTCTTC. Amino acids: CASSQDSQNNEQFF.

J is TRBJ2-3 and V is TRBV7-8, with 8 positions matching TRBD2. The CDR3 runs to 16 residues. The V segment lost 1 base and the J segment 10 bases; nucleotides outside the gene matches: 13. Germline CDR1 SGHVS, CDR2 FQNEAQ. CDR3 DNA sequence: TGTGCCAGCAGCTTAGATCGAGCGGGGCGGCGGGGGGCGCAGTATTTT. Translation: CASSLDRAGRRGAQYF.

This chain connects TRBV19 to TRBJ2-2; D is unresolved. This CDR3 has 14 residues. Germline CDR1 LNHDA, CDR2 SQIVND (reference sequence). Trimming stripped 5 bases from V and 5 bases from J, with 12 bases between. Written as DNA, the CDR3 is TGTGCCAGTAGTGATACTGGGGATACCGGGGAGCTGTTTTTT. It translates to CASSDTGDTGELFF.

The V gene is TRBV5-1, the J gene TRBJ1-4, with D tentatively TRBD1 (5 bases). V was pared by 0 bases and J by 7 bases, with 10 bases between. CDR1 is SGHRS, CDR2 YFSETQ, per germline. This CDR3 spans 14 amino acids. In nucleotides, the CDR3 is TGCGCCAGCAGCTTGGCACCGGGGGGTGAAAAACTGTTTTTT. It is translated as CASSLAPGGEKLFF.

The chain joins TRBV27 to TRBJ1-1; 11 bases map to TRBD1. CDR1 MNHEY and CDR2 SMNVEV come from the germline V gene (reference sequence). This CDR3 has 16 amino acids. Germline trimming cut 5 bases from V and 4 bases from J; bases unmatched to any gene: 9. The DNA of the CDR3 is TGTGCCAGCAGTCTCCACACCGGGACAGGGGGCACTGAAGCTTTCTTT. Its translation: CASSLHTGTGGTEAFF.

The CDR3 reads CASSTFPGQGAVRYTF. The CDR3 DNA sequence: TGTGCCAGTAGTACCTTTCCGGGACAGGGGGCGGTACGCTACACCTTC. The rearrangement links TRBV19 to TRBJ1-2, with 12 nucleotides matching TRBD1. The CDR3 contains 16 residues. Germline values: CDR1 LNHDA, CDR2 SQIVND (reference sequence). V shed 4 bases, J shed 9 bases, and the junction held 12 bases outside the gene matches. Full variable domain (outside the CDR3, taken from reference TRBV19 and TRBJ1-2): DGGITQSPKYLFRKEGQNVTLSCEQNLNHDAMYWYRQDPGQGLRLIYYSQIVNDFQKGDIAEGYSVSREKKESFPLTVTSAQKNPTAFYLCASSTFPGQGAVRYTFGSGTRLTVV.

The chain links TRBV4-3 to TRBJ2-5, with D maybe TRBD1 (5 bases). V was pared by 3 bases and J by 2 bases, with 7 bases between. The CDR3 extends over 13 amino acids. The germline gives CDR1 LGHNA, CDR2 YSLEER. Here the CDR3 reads CASSQTVQETQYF. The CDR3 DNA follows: TGCGCCAGCAGCCAGACAGTACAAGAGACCCAGTACTTC.

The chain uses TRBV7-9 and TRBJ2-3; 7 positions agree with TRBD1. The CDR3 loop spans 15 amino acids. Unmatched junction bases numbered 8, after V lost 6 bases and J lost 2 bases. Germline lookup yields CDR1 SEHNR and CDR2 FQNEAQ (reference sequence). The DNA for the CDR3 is TGTGCCAGCAGAGTACAGGGGTACGACACAGATACGCAGTATTTT. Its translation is CASRVQGYDTDTQYF.

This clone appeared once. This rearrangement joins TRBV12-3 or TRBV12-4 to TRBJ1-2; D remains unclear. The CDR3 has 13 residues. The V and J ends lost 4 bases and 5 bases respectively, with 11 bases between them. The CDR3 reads CASSSQTGYGYTF. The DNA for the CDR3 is TGTGCCAGCAGTTCCCAGACGGGGTATGGCTACACCTTC.

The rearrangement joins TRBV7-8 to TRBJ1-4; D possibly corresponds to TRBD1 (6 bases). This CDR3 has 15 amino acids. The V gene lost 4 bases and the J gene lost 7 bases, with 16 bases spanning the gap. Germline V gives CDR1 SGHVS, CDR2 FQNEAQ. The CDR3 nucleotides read TGTGCCAGCAGCTCGGACAGACGGGTGGGTGAAAAACTGTTTTTT. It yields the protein CASSSDRRVGEKLFF.

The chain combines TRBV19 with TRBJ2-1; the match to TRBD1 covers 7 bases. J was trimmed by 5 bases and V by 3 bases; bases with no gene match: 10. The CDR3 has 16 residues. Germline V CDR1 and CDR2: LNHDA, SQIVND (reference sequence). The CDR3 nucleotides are TGTGCCAGTAGTATGTTCGAGGACAGGCCTAACAATGAGCAGTTCTTC. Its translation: CASSMFEDRPNNEQFF.

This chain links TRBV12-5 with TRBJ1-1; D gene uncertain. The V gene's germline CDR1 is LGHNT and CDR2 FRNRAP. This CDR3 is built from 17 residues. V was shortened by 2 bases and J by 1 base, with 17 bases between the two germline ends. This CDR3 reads CASGLRILGRPNTEAFF. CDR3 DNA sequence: TGTGCTAGTGGTTTGCGTATCCTCGGACGGCCGAACACTGAAGCTTTCTTT. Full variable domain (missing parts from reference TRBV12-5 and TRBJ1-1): DARVTQTPRHKVTEMGQEVTMRCQPILGHNTVFWYRQTMMQGLELLAYFRNRAPLDDSGMPKDRFSAEMPDATLATLKIQPSEPRDSAVYFCASGLRILGRPNTEAFFGQGTRLTVV.

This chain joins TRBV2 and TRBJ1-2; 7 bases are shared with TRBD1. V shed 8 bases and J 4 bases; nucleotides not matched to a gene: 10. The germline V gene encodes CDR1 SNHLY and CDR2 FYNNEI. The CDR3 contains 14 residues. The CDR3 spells CASGTANVLYGYTF. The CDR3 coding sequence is TGTGCCAGCGGGACAGCGAATGTACTCTATGGCTACACCTTC.

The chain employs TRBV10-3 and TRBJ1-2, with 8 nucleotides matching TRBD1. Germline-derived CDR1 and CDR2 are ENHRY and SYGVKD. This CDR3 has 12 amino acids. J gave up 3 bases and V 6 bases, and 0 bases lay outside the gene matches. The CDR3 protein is CAIRDRDYGYTF. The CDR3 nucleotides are TGTGCCATCAGGGACAGGGACTATGGCTACACCTTC.